The following is a T cell receptor (beta chain) sequence with its context. CDR1 is DFQATT and CDR2 is SNEGSKA in the germline V gene (reference sequence). The CDR3 is made up of 17 amino acids. The data originate from a study of T cells expressing NK-cell markers. cDNA encoding TCR beta was synthesized via 5'RACE template switching incorporating UMIs. For each CDR3 protein, TCRdb gives one entry from its re-call of the 5' RACE reads, without DNA. Its table records approximately 150,000 distinct CDR3 sequences. The receptor comes from a woman aged 18 to 75 in good health. Sequencing was performed on blood T cells: a sorted CD56 or NKG2C T cell subset, CD4+ or CD8+ T cells, or bulk PBMC T cells (not recorded which). The gene calls are TRBV20-1 and TRBJ2-3; TCRdb indicates TRBD1, and absent DNA this call remains unverified. CDR3 region: CSARHPLAGGGTDTQYF.